The rows below give T cell receptor beta chains drawn from one sample of a study of T cell responses to AZD1222 COVID-19 vaccine. The protocol was immunoSEQ multiplex PCR, while the TCRdb copy is restricted to in-frame clones and leaves out a portion. This table has roughly 140,000 clones, about 85% appearing once. The specimen comprised peripheral blood, sampled after recovery from COVID-19. The receptor set was obtained from an adult who had recovered from COVID-19. Both conserved end residues are part of each CDR3. Fields, in order: J gene, V gene, CDR3 protein.

>TRBJ1-2|TRBV6-5
CASSYSEGEIYGYTF
>TRBJ2-7|TRBV27
CASSYIESYEQYF
>TRBJ2-3|TRBV5-1
CASSLELAETQYF
>TRBJ1-5|TRBV20-1
CSASFREGWPQHF
>TRBJ1-5|TRBV28
CASSLRPIGGKPQHF
>TRBJ2-7|TRBV28
CASSQTGGSPSREQYF
>TRBJ2-7|TRBV9
CASSVGGQYYEQYF
>TRBJ2-7|TRBV6-5
CASNIAGGQYEQYF
>TRBJ2-7|TRBV5-1
CASSSTRVVDEQYF
>TRBJ2-1|TRBV24-1
CATSRGSEYNEQFF
>TRBJ1-4|TRBV15
CATSIGSTNEKLFF
>TRBJ1-5|TRBV18
CASSRDRGSNQPQHF
>TRBJ2-1|TRBV29-1
CSVDGTSSYNEQFF
>TRBJ2-3|TRBV6-5
CASSTEDTDTQYF
>TRBJ2-7|TRBV2
CASSEQRQAYEQYF
>TRBJ2-3|TRBV18
CASSALSEDTQYF
>TRBJ2-1|TRBV19
CATQVYNEQFF
>TRBJ1-2|TRBV9
CASSTGQTNYGYTF
>TRBJ1-1|TRBV9
CASGGVGTEAFF
>TRBJ2-1|TRBV2
CASMFGQGGNEQFF
>TRBJ2-2|TRBV7-2
CASSLGWSTGELFF
>TRBJ1-1|TRBV24-1
CATRGQGSNTEAFF
>TRBJ1-1|TRBV18
CASSPRTLGQGLGNTEAFF
>TRBJ2-1|TRBV9
CASSLRLAGSYNEQFF